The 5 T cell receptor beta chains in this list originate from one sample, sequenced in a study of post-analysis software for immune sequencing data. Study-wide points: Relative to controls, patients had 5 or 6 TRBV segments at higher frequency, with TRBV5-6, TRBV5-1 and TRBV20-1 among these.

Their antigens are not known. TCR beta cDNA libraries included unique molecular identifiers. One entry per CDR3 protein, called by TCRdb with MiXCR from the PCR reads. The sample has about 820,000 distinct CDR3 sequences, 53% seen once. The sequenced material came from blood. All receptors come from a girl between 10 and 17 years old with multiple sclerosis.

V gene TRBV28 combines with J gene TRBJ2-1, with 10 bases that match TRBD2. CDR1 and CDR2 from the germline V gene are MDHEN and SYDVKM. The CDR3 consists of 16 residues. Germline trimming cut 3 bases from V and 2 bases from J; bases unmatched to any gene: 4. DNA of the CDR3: TGTGCCAGCAGTTTCATAGCGGGAGGCCCCTACAATGAGCAGTTCTTC. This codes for CASSFIAGGPYNEQFF.

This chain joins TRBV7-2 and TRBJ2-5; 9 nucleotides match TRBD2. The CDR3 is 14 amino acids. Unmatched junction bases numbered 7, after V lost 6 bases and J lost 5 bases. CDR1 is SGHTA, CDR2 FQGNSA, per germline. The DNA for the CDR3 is TGTGCCAGCAGGAAGCGGGGGGCCTGGGAGACCCAGTACTTC. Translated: CASRKRGAWETQYF.

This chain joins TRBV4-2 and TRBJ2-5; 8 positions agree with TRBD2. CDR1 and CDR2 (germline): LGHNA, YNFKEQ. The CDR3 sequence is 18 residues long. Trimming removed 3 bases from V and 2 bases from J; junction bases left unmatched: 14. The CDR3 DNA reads TGTGCCAGCAGCCAGGGGGGGCGACTAGCGAGACGGCAAGAGACCCAGTACTTC. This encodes CASSQGGRLARRQETQYF.

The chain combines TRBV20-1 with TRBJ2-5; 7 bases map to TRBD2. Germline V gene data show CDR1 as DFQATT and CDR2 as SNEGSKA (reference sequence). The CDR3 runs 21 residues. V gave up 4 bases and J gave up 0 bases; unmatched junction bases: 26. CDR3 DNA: TGCAGTGCTACCCTGGAGCCCCCCCTAGCGGCTCAAAGGGGACACCAAGAGACCCAGTACTTC. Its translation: CSATLEPPLAAQRGHQETQYF.

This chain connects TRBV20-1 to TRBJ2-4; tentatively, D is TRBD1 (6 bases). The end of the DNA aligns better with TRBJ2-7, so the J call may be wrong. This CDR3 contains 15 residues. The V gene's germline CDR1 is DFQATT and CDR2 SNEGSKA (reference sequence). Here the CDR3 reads CSARERGQPWDEQYF. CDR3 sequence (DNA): TGCAGTGCTAGAGAGAGGGGACAACCCTGGGACGAGCAGTACTTC.